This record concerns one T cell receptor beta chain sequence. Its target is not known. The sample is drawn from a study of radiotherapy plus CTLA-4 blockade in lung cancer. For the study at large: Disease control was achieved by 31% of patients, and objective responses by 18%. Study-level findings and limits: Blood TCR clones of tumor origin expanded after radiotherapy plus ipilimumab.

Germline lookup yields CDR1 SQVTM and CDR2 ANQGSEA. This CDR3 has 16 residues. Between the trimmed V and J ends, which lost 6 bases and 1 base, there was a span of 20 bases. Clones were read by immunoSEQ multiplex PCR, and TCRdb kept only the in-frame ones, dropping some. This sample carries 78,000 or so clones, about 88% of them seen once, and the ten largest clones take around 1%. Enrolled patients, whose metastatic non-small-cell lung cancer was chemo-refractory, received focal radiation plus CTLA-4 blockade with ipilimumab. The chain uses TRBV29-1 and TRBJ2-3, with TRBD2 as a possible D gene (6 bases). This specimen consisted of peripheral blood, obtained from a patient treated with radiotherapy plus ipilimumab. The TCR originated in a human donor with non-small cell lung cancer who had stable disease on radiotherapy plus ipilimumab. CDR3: CSVGGAKTSGTDTQYF. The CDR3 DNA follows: TGCAGCGTCGGGGGTGCAAAAACTAGTGGCACAGATACGCAGTATTTT.